This TCR beta chain was identified in a study of shared clonotypes between healthy human individuals. Turning to the study itself: There were three CD4 naive, three CD4 memory, two CD8 naive and one CD8 memory plates per donor.

The study, taken as a whole, reports: What naive subsets generally showed was a larger estimated richness than memory subsets showed. Around 5% was the fraction of naive CD4 clonotypes found shared across four donors.

This CDR3 spans 14 amino acids. Looked up from germline, CDR1 is MNHEY and CDR2 is SVGAGI. V was clipped by 4 bases and J by 6 bases; unmatched bases: 7. This clone was recorded once. Antigen unknown. CD45RO-negative, CCR7-selected cells formed the naive CD8 fraction, which excluded terminally differentiated effector memory CD45RA+ cells. Sequenced by immunoSEQ multiplex PCR; TCRdb stores in-frame clones only, minus some. Here the sample spans about 680,000 clones, 92% being singletons. The sequence derives from a young man in good health. The sequenced sample consisted of naive CD8+ T cells sorted from blood. V gene TRBV6-5 combines with J gene TRBJ2-7, with 9 bases matching TRBD2. The CDR3 loop reads CASSSGLAFGEQYF. The DNA of the CDR3 is TGTGCCAGCAGTTCGGGACTAGCATTCGGCGAGCAGTACTTC.